Following are 7 T cell receptor beta chains from one sample sequenced in a study of regulatory T cells in long-lasting Graves disease. Combining iRepertoire HTBI primers with Arm-PCR of CDR3 regions, the authors built TCR beta libraries. TCRdb processed the multiplex PCR reads anew with MiXCR; each CDR3 protein has one entry. This sample carries roughly 430,000 distinct CDR3 sequences, 16% of them seen once, and the ten largest clones take about 11%. Time point denoted: newly diagnosed GD, antithyroid drugs for less than 3 months. PBMC RNA was the source of the TCR library. This sample also belongs to another study, concerning T cells in Graves' hyperthyroidism and ophthalmopathy.

The specimen was peripheral blood mononuclear cells (PBMCs), collected at new diagnosis, from a patient treated with antithyroid drugs. Receptors originate from a woman in her thirties with Graves disease.

This clonotype was seen repeatedly, ten times or more. The chain joins TRBV7-9 to TRBJ2-5, with 10 bases fitting TRBD2. CDR1 and CDR2 (germline): SEHNR, FQNEAQ (reference sequence). Germline trimming cut 5 bases from V and 1 base from J; bases unmatched to any gene: 7. The CDR3 has 16 residues. The CDR3 coding sequence is TGTGCCAGCAGCGCCACCGGGACTAGCGTCCAAGAGACCCAGTACTTC. This sequence encodes CASSATGTSVQETQYF.

In this sample, this clonotype turned up many times. The chain uses TRBV2 and TRBJ2-1; TRBD2 agrees at 7 bases. Germline lookup yields CDR1 SNHLY and CDR2 FYNNEI. The CDR3 runs 13 residues. Unmatched junction bases numbered 7, after V lost 9 bases and J lost 5 bases. This CDR3 is CASLADPNNEQFF. The CDR3 bases are TGTGCCAGTCTAGCGGACCCTAACAATGAGCAGTTCTTC. The complete variable domain, with remaining parts taken from reference TRBV2 and TRBJ2-1, reads EPEVTQTPSHQVTQMGQEVILRCVPISNHLYFYWYRQILGQKVEFLVSFYNNEISEKSEIFDDQFSVERPDGSNFTLKIRSTKLEDSAMYFCASLADPNNEQFFGPGTRLTVL.

This clonotype was seen a handful of times. The genes are TRBV19 and TRBJ2-1; 14 bases agree with TRBD2. This CDR3 has 14 residues. V was pared by 4 bases and J by 9 bases, with 2 bases of the junction left unmatched. In germline, CDR1 is LNHDA, CDR2 SQIVND (reference sequence). DNA for the CDR3: TGTGCCAGTAGTACCGGGACTAGCGGGAGTGAGCAGTTCTTC. Its translation: CASSTGTSGSEQFF.

V gene TRBV14 combines with J gene TRBJ2-1; 7 bases align to TRBD2. CDR1 and CDR2 (germline): SGHDN, FVKESK. The J segment lost 4 bases and the V segment lost 4 bases, leaving 13 bases of the junction unmatched. The CDR3 totals 17 residues. The CDR3 nucleotides are TGTGCCAGCAGCCCCCCCAGCAGGCCTAGCGGATACAATGAGCAGTTCTTC. It yields the protein CASSPPSRPSGYNEQFF. Full variable domain (outside the CDR3, taken from reference TRBV14 and TRBJ2-1): EAGVTQFPSHSVIEKGQTVTLRCDPISGHDNLYWYRRVMGKEIKFLLHFVKESKQDESGMPNNRFLAERTGGTYSTLKVQPAELEDSGVYFCASSPPSRPSGYNEQFFGPGTRLTVL.

This clonotype has a handful of counts. A read error may explain this, as a much larger clone is one base away. V gene TRBV7-9 combines with J gene TRBJ2-4; TRBD2 matches 11 bases. The CDR3 length is 14 residues. In germline, CDR1 is SEHNR, CDR2 FQNEAQ (reference sequence). In DNA, the CDR3 is TGTGCCAGCAGCCTAGCGGGAGGCGAAAACATTCAGTACTTC. This sequence encodes CASSLAGGENIQYF.

This clonotype was observed at least ten times. The chain couples TRBV12-3 or TRBV12-4 to TRBJ2-7, with 8 bases that match TRBD2. Trimming removed 1 base from V and 3 bases from J; junction bases left unmatched: 14. The CDR3 length is 18 residues. The CDR3 DNA reads as TGTGCCAGCAGTTTAGACCCTTGGGGCGGGAGGACTCTCTACGAGCAGTACTTC. Translating gives CASSLDPWGGRTLYEQYF.

This clonotype has a count of ten or more. The rearrangement joins TRBV27 to TRBJ2-1; 12 bases map to TRBD2. V lost 9 bases, J lost 8 bases, and 8 bases stayed unmatched. Germline-derived CDR1 and CDR2 are MNHEY and SMNVEV (reference sequence). CDR3 length equals 14 residues. The CDR3 nucleotides are TGTGCCAGTAGACTAGCGGGAGTAGGGGATGAGCAGTTCTTC. Its protein is CASRLAGVGDEQFF.